The T cell receptor beta chain described here comes from a study of blood T cell repertoires in COVID-19 (dated by TCRdb to the early 2020s). For the study in its entirety: Samples from collaborators originated in the United States, Italy and Spain and spanned both the acute and convalescent phases of COVID-19. Where HLA class I and class II types were available, the types were taken from metadata supplied by the sample provider, not from assay-based typing. The repertoires were made available in a free public database intended to serve as a resource for research on the immune response to SARS-CoV-2. Samples came from the ongoing ImmuneRACE study (first 160 participants) plus 1,254 subjects from 6 global collaborators. The dataset comprised deeply sampled blood TCRbeta repertoires from subjects exposed to, actively infected with, or recovered from COVID-19. The material from the prospective study consisted of cDNA or gDNA derived from T cells, B-cell-depleted T cells, or PBMCs. Nearly every sample came with metadata listing a de-identified subject ID, COVID-19 status, age in years and sex. The research as a whole found: The amount of clinical and demographic metadata varied by source and participant and was provided uncurated.

Each collaborating institution followed its own protocols to collect whole blood in K2EDTA tubes. For TCRbeta analysis, collaborators shipped samples as frozen whole blood, isolated PBMCs, or DNA extracted from either of those sample types. The germline V gene (reference sequence) provides CDR1 SEHNR and CDR2 FQNEAQ. Counted from cysteine to phenylalanine, this CDR3 has 14 amino acids. Kept here is only the CDR3 DNA, which spans 42 bases and is read in frame from base 1. A distance of 12 bases separates the germline ends of V and J, which lose 4 bases and 6 bases respectively. A note on this clone: Its antigen remains unidentified. No much larger clone exists at a distance of one base, and base qualities are not known.

TCRbeta CDR3 regions were amplified from genomic DNA by means of the immunoSEQ Assay, a bias-controlled multiplex PCR. From the authors' description of their analysis: Within the assay, amplification of reference gene primers was used to estimate how many nucleated cells each sample contained. To quantify the absolute abundance of each unique TCRbeta CDR3 rearrangement, sequence reads were collapsed and filtered. For each sample, productive Simpson clonality was calculated as the square root of Simpson's diversity index across productive rearrangements. TCRdb mirrors the immuneACCESS table, restricted to in-frame sequences. Some clones are absent from its copies; in checked studies, under half trace to an unresolved V gene, and the reason for the others is unknown. Clone size and the V and J calls come from that table; the DNA yielded D and trimming. The sample has around 130,000 clones on record, 82% of them singletons. The ten biggest clones cover 9% to 14% of the sample.

The TCR was taken from a human donor in a cohort sampled during active COVID-19. Here the chain combines TRBV7-9 and TRBJ2-2; the D gene is perhaps TRBD1, from 6 matching bases. Material for sequencing was peripheral blood. CDR3 sequence: CASSSTGQAGELFF. Here is the DNA: TGTGCCAGCAGCTCAACAGGGCAAGCCGGGGAGCTGTTTTTT.